This entry concerns a single TCR beta chain. The antigen remains undetermined. Treatment indicated: roughly 19 received Ad26.COV2.S at low or high dose, single or two shots; roughly five received placebo; per-sample allocation not given. Day 63 following the first vaccine or placebo injection was when the samples were taken. An adult of 18-55 years in Boston served as donor. The vaccine delivered Wuhan-strain SARS-CoV-2 spike through an Ad26 vector. V lost 5 bases and J 11 bases, leaving 19 bases between the germline ends. The CDR3 contains 14 residues. CDR1 is SGHNT and CDR2 is YENEEA in the germline V gene. These data belong to a study of Ad26.COV2.S vaccination and SARS-CoV-2 variants. Study details: Doses of Ad26.COV2.S were injected into muscle once or twice, 56 days apart.

General study results and limits: After vaccination, reports described spike-specific CD8+ and CD4+ T cell responses as showing substantial breadth.

Libraries were prepared by immunoSEQ multiplex PCR; TCRdb keeps only in-frame clonotypes and omits some of them. The sample has roughly 500,000 clones; 75% to 90% are singletons. This sequence joins TRBV11-3 and TRBJ2-1; D might be TRBD2 (6 bases). This receptor was identified in a person aged 18-60 years who received the Ad26.COV2.S COVID-19 vaccine or a placebo. The sequences come from peripheral blood, collected in a trial of Ad26.COV2.S vaccine versus placebo. The CDR3 sequence: CASSQWGGADKQFF. The DNA for the CDR3 is TGTGCCAGCAGCCAGTGGGGCGGGGCCGATAAGCAGTTCTTC.